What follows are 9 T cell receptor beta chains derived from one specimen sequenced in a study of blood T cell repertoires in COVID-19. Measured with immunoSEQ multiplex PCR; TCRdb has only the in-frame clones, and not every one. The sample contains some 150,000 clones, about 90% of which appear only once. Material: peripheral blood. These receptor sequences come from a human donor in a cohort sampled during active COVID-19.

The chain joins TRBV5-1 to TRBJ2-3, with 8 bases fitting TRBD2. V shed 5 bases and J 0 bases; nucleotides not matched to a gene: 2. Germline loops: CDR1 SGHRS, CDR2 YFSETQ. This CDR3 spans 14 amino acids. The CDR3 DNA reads TGCGCCAGCAGTCCGGGGGGGAGCACAGATACGCAGTATTTT. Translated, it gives CASSPGGSTDTQYF.

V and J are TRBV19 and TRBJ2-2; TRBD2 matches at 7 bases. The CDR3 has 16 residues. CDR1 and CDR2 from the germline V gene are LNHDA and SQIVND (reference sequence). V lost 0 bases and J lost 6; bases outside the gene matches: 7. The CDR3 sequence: CASSIDPGGPAGELFF. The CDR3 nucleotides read TGTGCCAGTAGTATAGATCCGGGGGGTCCAGCCGGGGAGCTGTTTTTT.

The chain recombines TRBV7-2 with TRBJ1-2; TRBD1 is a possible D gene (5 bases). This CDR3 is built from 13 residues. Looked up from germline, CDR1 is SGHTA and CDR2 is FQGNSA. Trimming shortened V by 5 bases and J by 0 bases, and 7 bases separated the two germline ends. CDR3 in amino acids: CASSRGTNYGYTF. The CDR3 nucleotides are TGTGCCAGCAGCCGGGGGACTAACTATGGCTACACCTTC.

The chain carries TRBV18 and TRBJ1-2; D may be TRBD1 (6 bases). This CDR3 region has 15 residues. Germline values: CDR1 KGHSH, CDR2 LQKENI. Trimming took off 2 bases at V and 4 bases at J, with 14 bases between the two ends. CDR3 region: CASSPSPGTPYGYTF. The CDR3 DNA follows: TGTGCCAGCTCACCATCCCCCGGGACACCCTATGGCTACACCTTC.

The CDR3 here is CASSYPVYGYTF. As DNA, the CDR3 is TGTGCCAGCAGTTACCCCGTATATGGCTACACCTTC. J is TRBJ1-2 and V is TRBV6-2 or TRBV6-3; the D is unclear. Germline CDR1 MNHEY, CDR2 SVGEGT. The CDR3 contains 12 residues. Trimming cost V 2 bases and J 5 bases, with 6 bases left between them.

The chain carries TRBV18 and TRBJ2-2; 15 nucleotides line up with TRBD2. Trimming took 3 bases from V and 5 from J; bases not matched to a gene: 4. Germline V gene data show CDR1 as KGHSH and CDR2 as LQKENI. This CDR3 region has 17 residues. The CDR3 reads CASSPGLAGGRTGELFF. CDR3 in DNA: TGTGCCAGCTCACCGGGACTAGCGGGAGGAAGAACCGGGGAGCTGTTTTTT. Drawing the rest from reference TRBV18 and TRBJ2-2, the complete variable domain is NAGVMQNPRHLVRRRGQEARLRCSPMKGHSHVYWYRQLPEEGLKFMVYLQKENIIDESGMPKERFSAEFPKEGPSILRIQQVVRGDSAAYFCASSPGLAGGRTGELFFGEGSRLTVL.

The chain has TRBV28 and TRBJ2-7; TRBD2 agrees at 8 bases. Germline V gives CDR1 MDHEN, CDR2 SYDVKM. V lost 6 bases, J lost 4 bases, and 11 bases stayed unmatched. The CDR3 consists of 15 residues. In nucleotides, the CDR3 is TGTGCCAGCAGGGAACGAGCGGGAGTCGGTTACGAGCAGTACTTC. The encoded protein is CASRERAGVGYEQYF.

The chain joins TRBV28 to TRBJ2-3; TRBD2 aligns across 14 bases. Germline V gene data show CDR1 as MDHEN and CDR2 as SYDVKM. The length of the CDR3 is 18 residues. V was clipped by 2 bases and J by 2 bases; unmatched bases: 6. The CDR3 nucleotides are TGTGCCAGCAGTTTACCGGGACTAGCGGGGGAAAACACAGATACGCAGTATTTT. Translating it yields CASSLPGLAGENTDTQYF.

CDR3 DNA: TGTGCCAGCAGCCTAAGGAGCTCTGGGGCCAACGTCCTGACTTTC. It yields the protein CASSLRSSGANVLTF. This chain uses TRBV5-4 with TRBJ2-6; D call uncertain. Germline CDR1 SGHNT, CDR2 YYREEE (reference sequence). The CDR3 runs to 15 residues. V lost 4 bases and J lost 0, with 8 bases in between.